These 5 T cell receptor beta chains share one sample of origin, sequenced in a study of blood T cell repertoires in COVID-19. Clones were sequenced by immunoSEQ multiplex PCR, and TCRdb holds only the in-frame ones, with some missing. This sample yields about 94,000 clones, of which approximately 86% are seen a single time; 10% to 15% belongs to the top ten. The sequencing sample was made of peripheral blood. The receptors were gathered from a woman aged 55 to 70 in a cohort sampled during active or convalescent COVID-19.

In this sample, this clone turned up once. V and J are TRBV5-1 and TRBJ2-4, with D tentatively TRBD1 (6 bases). V gave up 4 bases and J gave up 1 base, with 12 bases separating them. Germline V gene lookup returns CDR1 SGHRS and CDR2 YFSETQ. This CDR3 is built from 15 residues. The CDR3 reads CASSEGGAAKNIQYF. The CDR3 nucleotides are TGCGCCAGCAGCGAAGGGGGAGCGGCCAAAAACATTCAGTACTTC.

On this clone: A junction boundary mismatches the germline segment, possibly from a read error. V gene TRBV12-3 or TRBV12-4 combines with J gene TRBJ1-1, with TRBD1 identical over 7 bases. This CDR3 has 12 residues. The CDR3 coding sequence is TGTGCCAGCAGTGGGACAGACACCGAAGCTTTCTTT. Translation: CASSGTDTEAFF.

The chain is built from TRBV18 and TRBJ1-5, with 7 positions matching TRBD1. In germline, CDR1 is KGHSH, CDR2 LQKENI. CDR3 length equals 16 residues. V gave up 3 bases and J gave up 4 bases; unmatched junction bases: 9. CDR3 loop: CASSPPTQGRNQPQHF. DNA of the CDR3: TGTGCCAGCTCACCGCCGACACAGGGGCGAAATCAGCCCCAGCATTTT.

This clone appeared a single time. The chain couples TRBV6-5 to TRBJ1-1; maybe TRBD1 (6 bases). Germline V gene lookup returns CDR1 MNHEY and CDR2 SVGAGI. Trimming removed 0 bases from V and 1 base from J, with 9 bases in between. The CDR3 loop spans 15 amino acids. CDR3 coding DNA: TGTGCCAGCAGTTACTCGCCAGGGGCGAACACTGAAGCTTTCTTT. Translating it yields CASSYSPGANTEAFF.

The chain combines TRBV6-2 or TRBV6-3 with TRBJ1-5, with a tentative D call TRBD1 (5 bases). Trimming left V 2 bases short and J 3 bases short, with 11 bases between. Germline CDR1 is MNHEY and CDR2 is SVGEGT. There are 15 residues in the CDR3. CDR3 in amino acids: CASSYMTAFNQPQHF. The CDR3 DNA reads as TGTGCCAGCAGTTACATGACAGCGTTCAATCAGCCCCAGCATTTT.